Sequencing of this T cell receptor (beta chain) was carried out in a study of blood T cell repertoires in COVID-19. The assay was immunoSEQ multiplex PCR, and TCRdb's table has in-frame clones only and misses some. The top ten clones hold roughly a third of a sample with roughly 84,000 clones, 78% of them seen once. This receptor was taken from a man between 60 and 70 years old with COVID-19, enrolled during active disease. Source material: peripheral blood.

The chain's CDR3 is CASSEVAGGHNEQFF. The CDR3 region has the DNA TGTGCCAGCAGTGAAGTAGCAGGAGGGCACAATGAGCAGTTCTTC. This sequence joins TRBV2 and TRBJ2-1, with D maybe TRBD2 (6 bases). Germline CDR1 is SNHLY and CDR2 is FYNNEI. Trimming shortened V by 1 base and J by 5 bases, and 12 bases separated the two germline ends. The CDR3 extends over 15 amino acids.